Listed below are T cell receptor beta chains from one sample, sequenced in a study of monozygotic twins with inflammatory bowel disease. TCRdb reworked the 5' RACE reads into one entry per CDR3 protein, no DNA. The table for this sample gives 150,000 or so distinct CDR3 sequences. The source material was blood. These receptors were taken from a human donor with ulcerative colitis or Crohn's disease, or a healthy co-twin of an affected twin (not recorded which). Each CDR3 is given with its conserved first and last residue. Each record gives: CDR3 protein, V gene, J gene.

cdr3_aa: CSARVKGENYGYTF
v_call: TRBV20-1
j_call: TRBJ1-2

cdr3_aa: CASLGGLNTEAFF
v_call: TRBV7-2
j_call: TRBJ1-1

cdr3_aa: CASSLDGAVGNQPQHF
v_call: TRBV5-4
j_call: TRBJ1-5

cdr3_aa: CASSHGTHEAGQPQHF
v_call: TRBV3-1
j_call: TRBJ1-5

cdr3_aa: CSVGGPRMRDTQYF
v_call: TRBV29-1
j_call: TRBJ2-3

cdr3_aa: CASSFEAGAFNEQFF
v_call: TRBV5-1
j_call: TRBJ2-1

cdr3_aa: CASSILGGALQAYEQYF
v_call: TRBV5-1
j_call: TRBJ2-7

cdr3_aa: CASSPVSSYNEQFF
v_call: TRBV7-6
j_call: TRBJ2-1

cdr3_aa: CASSSLAGGAGNEQFF
v_call: TRBV5-1
j_call: TRBJ2-1

cdr3_aa: CASTTGTRGDTQYF
v_call: TRBV7-9
j_call: TRBJ2-3

cdr3_aa: CASRHGNYGYTF
v_call: TRBV3-1
j_call: TRBJ1-2

cdr3_aa: CAWSVNRSYGYTF
v_call: TRBV30
j_call: TRBJ1-2

cdr3_aa: CASSYIDSSGELFF
v_call: TRBV5-1
j_call: TRBJ2-2

cdr3_aa: CAWTRLDSPLHF
v_call: TRBV30
j_call: TRBJ1-6

cdr3_aa: CSASGSRWAYEQYF
v_call: TRBV20-1
j_call: TRBJ2-7

cdr3_aa: CASLLTYYGYTF
v_call: TRBV30
j_call: TRBJ1-2

cdr3_aa: CASSLVLGTDEKLFF
v_call: TRBV5-1
j_call: TRBJ1-4

cdr3_aa: CASRELAREQAFF
v_call: TRBV5-1
j_call: TRBJ1-1

cdr3_aa: CASDWGGNSPLHF
v_call: TRBV5-8
j_call: TRBJ1-6

cdr3_aa: CASSLNADTQYF
v_call: TRBV7-2
j_call: TRBJ2-3

cdr3_aa: CASSVTGTAVSYEQYF
v_call: TRBV5-5
j_call: TRBJ2-7

cdr3_aa: CASSQATSGSYEQYF
v_call: TRBV3-1
j_call: TRBJ2-7

cdr3_aa: CASKTHLDRFNYGYTF
v_call: TRBV5-6
j_call: TRBJ1-2

cdr3_aa: CASSLLAGEVANEQYF
v_call: TRBV27
j_call: TRBJ2-7

cdr3_aa: CSALESKGNEKLFF
v_call: TRBV20-1
j_call: TRBJ1-4

cdr3_aa: CAISGLFPTDTQYF
v_call: TRBV10-3
j_call: TRBJ2-3

cdr3_aa: CSAMGGTEAFF
v_call: TRBV20-1
j_call: TRBJ1-1

cdr3_aa: CSVAGGIRDNNSPLHF
v_call: TRBV29-1
j_call: TRBJ1-6

cdr3_aa: CAISISGGFSSIQYF
v_call: TRBV10-3
j_call: TRBJ2-4

cdr3_aa: CASSPVGRDYNSPLHF
v_call: TRBV7-2
j_call: TRBJ1-6

cdr3_aa: CASTPRELLTDTQYF
v_call: TRBV2
j_call: TRBJ2-3

cdr3_aa: CASNPGQPNTEAFF
v_call: TRBV9
j_call: TRBJ1-1

cdr3_aa: CAISGERADTGELFF
v_call: TRBV10-3
j_call: TRBJ2-2

cdr3_aa: CASSHPGSGSRDTQYF
v_call: TRBV4-1
j_call: TRBJ2-3

cdr3_aa: CASSQVYNEQFF
v_call: TRBV14
j_call: TRBJ2-1

cdr3_aa: CASSHRGVRDGYTF
v_call: TRBV16
j_call: TRBJ1-2

cdr3_aa: CASSWRGLAGAFSYNEQFF
v_call: TRBV5-6
j_call: TRBJ2-1

cdr3_aa: CASSRGRGGKLSNQPQHF
v_call: TRBV11-2
j_call: TRBJ1-5

cdr3_aa: CASSLGEWDTQYF
v_call: TRBV5-1
j_call: TRBJ2-3

cdr3_aa: CASSYSRGNEQFF
v_call: TRBV6-5
j_call: TRBJ2-1

cdr3_aa: CASSALSLGEQYF
v_call: TRBV6-2/TRBV6-3
j_call: TRBJ2-7

cdr3_aa: CATRGWGEETQYF
v_call: TRBV15
j_call: TRBJ2-5